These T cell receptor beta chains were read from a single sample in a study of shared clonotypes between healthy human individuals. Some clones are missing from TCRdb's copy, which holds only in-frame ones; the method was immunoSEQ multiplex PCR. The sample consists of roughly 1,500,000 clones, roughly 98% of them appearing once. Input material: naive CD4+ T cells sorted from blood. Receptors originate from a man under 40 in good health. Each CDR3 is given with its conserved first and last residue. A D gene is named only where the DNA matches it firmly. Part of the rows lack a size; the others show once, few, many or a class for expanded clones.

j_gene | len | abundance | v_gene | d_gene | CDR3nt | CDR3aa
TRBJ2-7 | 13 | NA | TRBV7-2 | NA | TGTGCCAGCAGCGCCCAGACTGGCTTGGAGCAGTACTTC | CASSAQTGLEQYF
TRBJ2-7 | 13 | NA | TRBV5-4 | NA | TGTGCCAGCAGCCAAGAGATACACTACGAGCAGTACTTC | CASSQEIHYEQYF
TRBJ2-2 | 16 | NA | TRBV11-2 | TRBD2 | TGTGCCAGCAGCTTTCGGACTAGCGGCTCCACCGGGGAGCTGTTTTTT | CASSFRTSGSTGELFF
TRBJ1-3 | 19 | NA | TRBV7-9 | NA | TGTGCCAGCAGCTTAGTTATCTTGAGAACAGACAGCTCTGGAAACACCATATATTTT | CASSLVILRTDSSGNTIYF
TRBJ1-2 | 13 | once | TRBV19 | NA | TGTGCCAGTAGTATAGATCGAACCTATGGCTACACCTTC | CASSIDRTYGYTF
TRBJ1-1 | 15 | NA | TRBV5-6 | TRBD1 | TGTGCCAGCAGCAGGGGACAGGCTCCGAACACTGAAGCTTTCTTT | CASSRGQAPNTEAFF
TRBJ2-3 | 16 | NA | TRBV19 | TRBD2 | TGTGCCAGTAGTCGCCCGGTGGGGGGGAGCACAGATACGCAGTATTTT | CASSRPVGGSTDTQYF
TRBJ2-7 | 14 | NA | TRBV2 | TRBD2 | TGTGCCAGCACCGGGACTAGCAGATCCTACGAGCAGTACTTC | CASTGTSRSYEQYF
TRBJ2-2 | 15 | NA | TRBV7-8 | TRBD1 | TGTGCCAGCAGTTCCGACAGGGTGGGCACCGGGGAGCTGTTTTTT | CASSSDRVGTGELFF
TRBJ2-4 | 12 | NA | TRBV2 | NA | TGTGCCAGCAGTGTTACGGTCCGAGTTCAGTACTTC | CASSVTVRVQYF
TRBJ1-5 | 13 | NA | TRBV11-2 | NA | TGTGCCAGCAGCTTAGGGGAGGGGCAGCCCCAGCATTTT | CASSLGEGQPQHF
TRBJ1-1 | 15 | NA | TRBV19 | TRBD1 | TGTGCCAGTAGTCCCAGGACAGGAATAGTCACTGAAGCTTTCTTT | CASSPRTGIVTEAFF
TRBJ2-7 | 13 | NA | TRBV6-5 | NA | TGTGCCAGCAGAAAGGACATCATCCGCGAGCAGTACTTC | CASRKDIIREQYF
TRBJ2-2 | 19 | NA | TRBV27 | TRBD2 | TGTGCCAGCAGTCCAGGGACAGGGGGACTAGCGGGGACCACCGGGGAGCTGTTTTTT | CASSPGTGGLAGTTGELFF
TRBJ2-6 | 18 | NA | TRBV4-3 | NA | TGCGCCAGCAGCTTACATACGGGACTGAACTCTGGGGCCAACGTCCTGACTTTC | CASSLHTGLNSGANVLTF
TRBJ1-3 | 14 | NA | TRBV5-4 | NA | TGTGCCAGCAGCTTTGGGCAGGGGAGAAACACCATATATTTT | CASSFGQGRNTIYF
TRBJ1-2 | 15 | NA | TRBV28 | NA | TGTGCCAGCAGTTTATCAGACAGCATTAACTATGGCTACACCTTC | CASSLSDSINYGYTF
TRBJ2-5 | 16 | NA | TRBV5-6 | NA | TGTGCCAGCAGCCAAGGGGACCTAGGATTGATGGAGACCCAGTACTTC | CASSQGDLGLMETQYF
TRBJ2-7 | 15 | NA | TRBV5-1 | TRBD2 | TGCGCCAGCAGCAGAGGGACTAGCGGAGACTACGAGCAGTACTTC | CASSRGTSGDYEQYF
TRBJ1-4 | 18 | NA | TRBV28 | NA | TGTGCCAGCAGCTCTGTCCCCCTTCGGGCAGGAGGGCATGAAAAACTGTTTTTT | CASSSVPLRAGGHEKLFF
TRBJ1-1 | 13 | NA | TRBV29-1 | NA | TGCAGCGCTGACAGCCAGATGAACACTGAAGCTTTCTTT | CSADSQMNTEAFF
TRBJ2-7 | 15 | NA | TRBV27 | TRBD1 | TGTGCCAGCAGTTTATTAGGGGACAGGGTCTACGAGCAGTACTTC | CASSLLGDRVYEQYF
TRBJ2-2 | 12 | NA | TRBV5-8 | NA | TGTGCCAGCAGCCTTCATACCGGGGAGCTGTTTTTT | CASSLHTGELFF
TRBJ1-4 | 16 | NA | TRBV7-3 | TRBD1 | TGTGCCAGCAGCTTAGTCGAATGGACAGGGAATGAAAAACTGTTTTTT | CASSLVEWTGNEKLFF
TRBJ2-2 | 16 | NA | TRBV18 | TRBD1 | TGTGCCAGCTCCCACGGGACAGGGGCCAACACCGGGGAGCTGTTTTTT | CASSHGTGANTGELFF
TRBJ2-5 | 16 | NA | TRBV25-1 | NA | TGTGCCAGCAGTGAATATTGGACAGGAAGCGGGGAGACCCAGTACTTC | CASSEYWTGSGETQYF
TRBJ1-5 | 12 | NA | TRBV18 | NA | TGTGCCAGCTTCGAGAGCAATCAGCCCCAGCATTTT | CASFESNQPQHF
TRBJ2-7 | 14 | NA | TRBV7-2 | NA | TGTGCCAGCAGCCTCGCCGGCTCCTCCTACGAGCAGTACTTC | CASSLAGSSYEQYF
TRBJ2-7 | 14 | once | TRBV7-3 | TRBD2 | TGTGCCAGCAGCTTGACTAGCGGCGCCTACGAGCAGTACTTC | CASSLTSGAYEQYF
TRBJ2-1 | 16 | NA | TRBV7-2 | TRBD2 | TGTGCCAGCAGCCGCGGCCGACTAGCTTCCCGGAATGAGCAGTTCTTC | CASSRGRLASRNEQFF
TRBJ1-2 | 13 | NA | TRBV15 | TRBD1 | TGTGCCACCAGTCCCGGGACAGAGTATGGCTACACCTTC | CATSPGTEYGYTF
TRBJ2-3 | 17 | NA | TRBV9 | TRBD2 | TGTGCCAGCAGCGTAATGGGACTAGCGGGAGTTATGGATACGCAGTATTTT | CASSVMGLAGVMDTQYF
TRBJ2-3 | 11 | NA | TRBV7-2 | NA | TGTGCCAGCGAGGGCACAGATACGCAGTATTTT | CASEGTDTQYF
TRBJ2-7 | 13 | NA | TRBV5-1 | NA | TGCGCCAGCAGCTTGGACGGATCCTACGAGCAGTACTTC | CASSLDGSYEQYF
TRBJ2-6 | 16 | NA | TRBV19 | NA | TGTGCCAGTAACCGCTTACAGGCTTCTGGGGCCAACGTCCTGACTTTC | CASNRLQASGANVLTF
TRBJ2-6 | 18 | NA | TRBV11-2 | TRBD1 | TGTGCCAGCAGCTCGTACAGGGGGCACGGCTCTGGGGCCAACGTCCTGACTTTC | CASSSYRGHGSGANVLTF
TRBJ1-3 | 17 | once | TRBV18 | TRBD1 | TGTGCCAGCTCACCCCTACAGGGGGCGAGCTCTGGAAACACCATATATTTT | CASSPLQGASSGNTIYF
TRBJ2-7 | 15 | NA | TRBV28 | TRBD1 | TGTGCCAGCAGCCCAGGACAGGTGACGCCCTACGAGCAGTACTTC | CASSPGQVTPYEQYF
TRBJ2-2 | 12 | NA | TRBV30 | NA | TGTGCCTGGAGTGTTAATACCGGGGAGCTGTTTTTT | CAWSVNTGELFF
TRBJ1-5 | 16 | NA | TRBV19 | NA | TGTGCCAGTAGTATCTTGAGGGGACGGGGCAATCAGCCCCAGCATTTT | CASSILRGRGNQPQHF
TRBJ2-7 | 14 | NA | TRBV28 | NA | TGTGCCAGCAGCCGAACAGGGAGCTCCTACGAGCAGTACTTC | CASSRTGSSYEQYF
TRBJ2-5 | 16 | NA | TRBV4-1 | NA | TGCGCCAGCAGCACATTGACCGGGACACCGGGGGAGACCCAGTACTTC | CASSTLTGTPGETQYF
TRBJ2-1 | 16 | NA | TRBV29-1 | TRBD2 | TGCAGCGTTGAAGCTCCGCGCGGGAGTACCTACAATGAGCAGTTCTTC | CSVEAPRGSTYNEQFF
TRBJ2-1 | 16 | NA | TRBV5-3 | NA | TGTGCCAGAAGCTGGGCCCGGAGGGGGACCTACAATGAGCAGTTCTTC | CARSWARRGTYNEQFF
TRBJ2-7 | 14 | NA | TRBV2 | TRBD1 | TGTGCCAGCAGCGGACAGGCCCCGACCTACGAGCAGTACTTC | CASSGQAPTYEQYF
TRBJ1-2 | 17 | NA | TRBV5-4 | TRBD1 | TGTGCCAGCAGCCCGGAGGGGGACAGGGGACCCAACTATGGCTACACCTTC | CASSPEGDRGPNYGYTF